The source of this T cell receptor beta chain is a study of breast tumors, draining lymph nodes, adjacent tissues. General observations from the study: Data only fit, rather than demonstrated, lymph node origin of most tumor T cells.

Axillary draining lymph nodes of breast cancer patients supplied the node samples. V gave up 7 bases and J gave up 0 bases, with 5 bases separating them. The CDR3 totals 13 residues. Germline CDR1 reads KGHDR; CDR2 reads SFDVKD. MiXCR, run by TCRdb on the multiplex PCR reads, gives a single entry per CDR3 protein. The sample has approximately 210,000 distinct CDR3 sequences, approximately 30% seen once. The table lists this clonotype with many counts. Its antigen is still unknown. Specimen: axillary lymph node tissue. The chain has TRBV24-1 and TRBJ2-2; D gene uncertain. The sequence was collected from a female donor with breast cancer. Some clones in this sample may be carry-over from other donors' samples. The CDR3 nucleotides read TGTGCCACCAGGCCCTCGAACACCGGGGAGCTGTTTTTT. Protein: CATRPSNTGELFF.